The entry that follows covers one T cell receptor (beta chain) sequence. In germline, CDR1 is SGDLS, CDR2 YYNGEE. The CDR3 covers 14 residues. V lost 0 bases to trimming and J lost 10 bases, with 11 bases between them. This entry belongs to a study of blood T cell repertoires in COVID-19. Across the whole study: Some COVID-19 samples were acute and others convalescent; all came from the United States, Italy and Spain.

Original analysis: Estimated nucleated cell counts came from reference gene primer amplification. This table comes from immunoSEQ multiplex PCR, and its TCRdb copy is limited to in-frame clones, with some not included. D and trimming come from the DNA, and the V and J calls and clone size come from that table. The sample consists of around 20,000 clones, roughly 85% of them appearing once. The rearrangement links TRBV9 to TRBJ1-6; no definite D call. Specimen: peripheral blood. The TCR was taken from a man aged 80 or over with acute or convalescent COVID-19. CDR3 protein: CASSVAGGWSPLHF. The CDR3 DNA follows: TGTGCCAGCAGCGTAGCGGGAGGTTGGTCACCCCTCCACTTT. The full variable domain, completed using reference TRBV9 and TRBJ1-6, is DSGVTQTPKHLITATGQRVTLRCSPRSGDLSVYWYQQSLDQGLQFLIQYYNGEERAKGNILERFSAQQFPDLHSELNLSSLELGDSALYFCASSVAGGWSPLHFGNGTRLTVT.